This TCR beta chain was sequenced in a study of shared T cell receptors in the human thymus. The V gene's germline CDR1 is SNHLY and CDR2 FYNNEI. Trimming shortened V by 7 bases and J by 0 bases, and 9 bases separated the two germline ends. The CDR3 sequence is 13 residues long. Only in-frame clones appear in the TCRdb table, and some are missing; sequencing was by immunoSEQ multiplex PCR. This table has hundreds of thousands of clones, over 75% appearing once. These records were also assigned to another study, of human thymus T cells. That work adds: It was healthy Finnish infants having corrective surgery for congenital heart defects who were the donors. Thymus tissue for the work was resected from patients undergoing corrective heart surgery. Related research has reported that thymic repertoires overlap highly among unrelated individuals.

The gene calls are TRBV2 and TRBJ1-1; a weak D match, TRBD1 (5 bases). The clonotype was recovered from a boy younger than two with a congenital heart defect. The sequenced sample consisted of thymocytes. CDR3 residues: CASTWGLNTEAFF. The CDR3 nucleotides read TGTGCCAGCACTTGGGGCTTGAACACTGAAGCTTTCTTT. Looking up the rest from reference TRBV2 and TRBJ1-1 gives the full variable domain: EPEVTQTPSHQVTQMGQEVILRCVPISNHLYFYWYRQILGQKVEFLVSFYNNEISEKSEIFDDQFSVERPDGSNFTLKIRSTKLEDSAMYFCASTWGLNTEAFFGQGTRLTVV.